This T cell receptor beta chain was sequenced for a study of molecular identifiers for immune sequencing clone quantification. The sample holds many counts of this clonotype. CDR1 is MNHEY, CDR2 SMNVEV, per germline (reference sequence). The V and J ends lost 3 bases and 4 bases respectively, with 13 bases between them. CDR3 length equals 14 residues. TCRdb called the PCR reads again in MiXCR, with one record for every CDR3 protein. The profile shows some 580,000 distinct CDR3 sequences, about 25% of them singletons. The sample was naive CD8+ T cells from blood, with Jurkat cell RNA spiked in. Subset here: FACS-sorted CD8+CD4-CCR7+CD45RA+ naive T cells. This chain links TRBV27 with TRBJ2-7; D possibly corresponds to TRBD2 (6 bases). The receptor comes from a human donor in good health. Some libraries in this study had Jurkat cell RNA spiked in. For the CDR3, the DNA is TGTGCCAGCAGTTTTGCGGGGAGAGGGTACGAGCAGTACTTC. It codes for CASSFAGRGYEQYF.